This TCR beta chain was obtained from a study of T cells in tuberculosis. The CDR3 consists of 16 residues. The V end was cut by 2 bases, the J end by 5 bases, with 15 bases between. CDR1 and CDR2 (germline): LNHNV, YYDKDF (reference sequence). Sorting used thawed, overnight-rested PBMC stained with anti-CD3, a viability dye and GMM-loaded CD1B tetramer. The lipid loaded on the CD1B tetramers was C32 glucose monomycolate from Rhodococcus equi. Generated by immunoSEQ multiplex PCR, the TCRdb table keeps only in-frame clones and is missing some. The sample lists more than 70,000 clones; approximately 91% were seen once.

The V call is TRBV15, the J call TRBJ1-4; tentatively, D is TRBD1 (5 bases). Sequenced: CD1b-GMM tetramer-negative cells sorted from PBMCs. This clonotype was obtained from an adult woman with latent tuberculosis. The CDR3 nucleotides read TGTGCCACCAGCAGATCTTCCGGGACTGGGAATGAAAAACTGTTTTTT. Amino acids: CATSRSSGTGNEKLFF.